Listed below are T cell receptor beta chains from one sample, sequenced in a study of blood T cells in healthy people across ages. TCRdb used MiXCR to reprocess the 5' RACE reads, holding one entry per CDR3 protein. The sample consists of about 1,500,000 distinct CDR3 sequences, 28% of them appearing once. The source material was blood. All receptors derive from a woman aged 25 to 39 in good health. Each CDR3 is given with its conserved first and last residue. The D gene is left open where the match is weak. The listing skips clone size in some rows; elsewhere it reads once, few, many or a size class.

clone_size d_call j_call v_call cdr3_nt cdr3_aa
. TRBD1 TRBJ2-7 TRBV20-1 TGCAGTGCTAGAGTAGGACAGGGAAACATCTACGAGCAGTACTTC CSARVGQGNIYEQYF
. . TRBJ1-5 TRBV21-1 TGTGCCAGCAGCATTGGGAGACAGGGAGATCAGCCCCAGCATTTT CASSIGRQGDQPQHF
few TRBD1 TRBJ2-1 TRBV5-6 TGTGCCAGCAGCTCGACAGGGATCTACAATGAGCAGTTCTTC CASSSTGIYNEQFF
. TRBD1 TRBJ2-7 TRBV20-1 TGCAGTGCGACGGGACAGGGTAGTAATTACGAGCAGTACTTC CSATGQGSNYEQYF
. . TRBJ2-5 TRBV3-1 TGTGCCAGCAAGTGGACGGGAAACCAAGAGACCCAGTACTTC CASKWTGNQETQYF
few . TRBJ2-1 TRBV9 TGTGCCAGCAGCGCACAGGGAGCCTCCTACAATGAGCAGTTCTTC CASSAQGASYNEQFF
. . TRBJ1-1 TRBV9 TGTGCCAGCAGCGTAGGGACGTCGAACACTGAAGCTTTCTTT CASSVGTSNTEAFF
. . TRBJ2-7 TRBV5-5 TGTGCCAGCAGCTTGTCGCCGGGACGGACCTACGAGCAGTACTTC CASSLSPGRTYEQYF
. . TRBJ2-7 TRBV5-4 TGTGCCAGCAGCTCGCCAGGAAGGGACTACGAGCAGTACTTC CASSSPGRDYEQYF
many . TRBJ2-7 TRBV12-3/TRBV12-4 TGTGCGTCGGCGGCGGGGGCCGCCTACGAGCAGTACTTC CASAAGAAYEQYF
. TRBD2 TRBJ2-5 TRBV27 TGCGCCAGCAGCTCACTAGCGGGGGATGAGACCCAGTACTTC CASSSLAGDETQYF
few . TRBJ2-7 TRBV20-1 TGCAGTGCTAGCCAATCAGGGAGACCCGAGCAGTACTTC CSASQSGRPEQYF
. . TRBJ1-1 TRBV12-3/TRBV12-4 TGTGCCAGCAGTTTAGCGGGAGGATACGCTGAAGCTTTCTTT CASSLAGGYAEAFF
few . TRBJ2-7 TRBV20-1 TGCAGTGCTCGGGACACCGACCCGGGGTACGAGCAGTACTTC CSARDTDPGYEQYF
many . TRBJ2-7 TRBV6-5 TGTGCCAGCAGTCTAGATGGGACCGAGCAGTACTTC CASSLDGTEQYF
. . TRBJ1-2 TRBV29-1 TGCAGCGCCCGCTCGGGGGGGGTTACCTATGGCTACACCTTC CSARSGGVTYGYTF
few . TRBJ2-1 TRBV7-9 TGTGCCAGCAGCGCCTTGGGGGGGCCAGTCAATGAGCAGTTCTTC CASSALGGPVNEQFF
once . TRBJ1-4 TRBV7-9 TGTGCCAGCAGCTTAGGGGATCACTCAACTAATGAAAAACGGTTTTTT CASSLGDHSTNEKRFF
. . TRBJ2-3 TRBV7-9 TGTGCCGGCACCCGGATAGGGGGCACAGATACGCAGTATTTT CAGTRIGGTDTQYF
few . TRBJ2-5 TRBV4-2 TGTGCCAGCAGCCAAGACCGACGACGCGAGACCCAGTACTTC CASSQDRRRETQYF
. . TRBJ2-5 TRBV7-2 TGTGCCAGCAGCTTACGGGGGCGTCCAGAGACCCAGTACTTC CASSLRGRPETQYF
. TRBD1 TRBJ2-1 TRBV11-2 TGTGCCATCAGCTTGCGACAGGGGCTCTTCGACAATGAGCAGTTCTTC CAISLRQGLFDNEQFF
few . TRBJ2-5 TRBV29-1 TGCAGCGTTGAAGGCTCATCAGTGTACCAAGAGACCCAGTACTTC CSVEGSSVYQETQYF
. TRBD2 TRBJ2-1 TRBV5-1 TGCGCCAGCAACTCGGATAGCGGGAAATTCAACTCCTACAATGAGCAGTTCTTC CASNSDSGKFNSYNEQFF
. TRBD2 TRBJ2-5 TRBV5-1 TGCGCCAGCAGCTTGGATGGGCCCGTAGCGGGAGGGCAAGAGACCCAGTACTTC CASSLDGPVAGGQETQYF
. . TRBJ1-5 TRBV15 TGTGCCACCAGCACATGGGACGGGGAGGGTCAGCCCCAGCATTTT CATSTWDGEGQPQHF
. TRBD2 TRBJ2-5 TRBV20-1 TGCAGTGCTAGAGAACGGCTAGCGGGAGGGCCGGGAGAGACCCAGTACTTC CSARERLAGGPGETQYF
. . TRBJ2-7 TRBV29-1 TGCAGCGTACGCCGGGACAACTCCTACGAGCAGTACTTC CSVRRDNSYEQYF
. TRBD2 TRBJ2-3 TRBV27 TGTGCCAGCAGTTTCCAGCGGGGGGGAATAAATACGCAGTATTTT CASSFQRGGINTQYF
. . TRBJ2-7 TRBV7-7 TGTGCCAGCAGCTTAGAGGAGCCAGCGGGTGGCTCCTACGAGCAGTACTTC CASSLEEPAGGSYEQYF
many . TRBJ1-2 TRBV7-9 TGTGCCAGCAGCAGAGGGCAGGGCACCCTGGGCTACACCTTC CASSRGQGTLGYTF
few . TRBJ1-2 TRBV6-6 TGTGCCATCAGTTCGACAGACACTAATGGCTACACCTTC CAISSTDTNGYTF
. TRBD1 TRBJ2-7 TRBV12-3/TRBV12-4 TGTGCCAGCAGGCCAAACAGGGGGGACTACGAGCAGTACTTC CASRPNRGDYEQYF
. TRBD2 TRBJ2-3 TRBV20-1 TGCAATGCTGTCGGTAGCGGGGGGATCTCAGATACGCAGTATTTT CNAVGSGGISDTQYF
many . TRBJ2-1 TRBV24-1 TGTGCCACCAGCCGATATGGTGTCAATGAGCAGTTCTTC CATSRYGVNEQFF
many . TRBJ2-5 TRBV6-5 TGTGCCAGCAGTTTTCAGGGGCTGGAGACCCAGTACTTC CASSFQGLETQYF
. TRBD2 TRBJ2-3 TRBV7-2 TGTGCCAGCAGTCTTGGTCCGGGAGGACGCACAGATACGCAGTATTTT CASSLGPGGRTDTQYF
many . TRBJ2-4 TRBV20-1 TGCAGTGCTAGCTGGCCAGGGCGATCCAAAAACATTCAGTACTTC CSASWPGRSKNIQYF
. TRBD2 TRBJ2-7 TRBV5-1 TGCGCCAGCAGCCCGGGACTAGCGGGCTACGGGCAGTACTTC CASSPGLAGYGQYF
. . TRBJ2-7 TRBV11-3 TGTGCCAGCAGCTTACTAGACAGGGCGGGATACGAGCAGTACTTC CASSLLDRAGYEQYF
. . TRBJ2-1 TRBV10-2 TGCGCCAGCATTACTACACGGGGGAATGAGCAGTTCTTC CASITTRGNEQFF
. TRBD1 TRBJ1-5 TRBV3-1 TGTGCCAGCAGCCAAGGAGGGGGCTCAGGCAATCAGCCCCAGCATTTT CASSQGGGSGNQPQHF
. TRBD1 TRBJ1-6 TRBV30 TGTGCCTGCCGACAGGGACAGCTACGGATTAATTCACCCCTCCACTTT CACRQGQLRINSPLHF
. . TRBJ1-1 TRBV3-1 TGTGCCAGCAGCCAAGGAATAGGACAATGGAACACTGAAGCTTTCTTT CASSQGIGQWNTEAFF
few . TRBJ1-2 TRBV5-5 TGTGCCAGCAGCTTTGAACTATCTGGCTACACCTTC CASSFELSGYTF